The sequence of this TCR beta chain was determined in a study of T cell responses to AZD1222 COVID-19 vaccine. Some clones are missing from TCRdb's copy, which holds only in-frame ones; the method was immunoSEQ multiplex PCR. The sample shows over 150,000 clones, 91% of them seen only once. The CDR3 runs to 14 residues. CDR1 and CDR2 from the germline V gene are SGHTA and FQGTGA. The V and J ends lost 5 bases and 5 bases, in that order; junction bases with no gene match: 7. This TCR derives from an adult who received the AZD1222 COVID-19 vaccine. The V call is TRBV7-3, the J call TRBJ1-1; TRBD1 aligns across 8 bases. This sample comprised peripheral blood, obtained 28 days after the second AZD1222 dose. The CDR3 loop is CASSGTGGGTEAFF. The CDR3 region has the DNA TGTGCCAGCAGCGGAACAGGGGGAGGAACTGAAGCTTTCTTT.